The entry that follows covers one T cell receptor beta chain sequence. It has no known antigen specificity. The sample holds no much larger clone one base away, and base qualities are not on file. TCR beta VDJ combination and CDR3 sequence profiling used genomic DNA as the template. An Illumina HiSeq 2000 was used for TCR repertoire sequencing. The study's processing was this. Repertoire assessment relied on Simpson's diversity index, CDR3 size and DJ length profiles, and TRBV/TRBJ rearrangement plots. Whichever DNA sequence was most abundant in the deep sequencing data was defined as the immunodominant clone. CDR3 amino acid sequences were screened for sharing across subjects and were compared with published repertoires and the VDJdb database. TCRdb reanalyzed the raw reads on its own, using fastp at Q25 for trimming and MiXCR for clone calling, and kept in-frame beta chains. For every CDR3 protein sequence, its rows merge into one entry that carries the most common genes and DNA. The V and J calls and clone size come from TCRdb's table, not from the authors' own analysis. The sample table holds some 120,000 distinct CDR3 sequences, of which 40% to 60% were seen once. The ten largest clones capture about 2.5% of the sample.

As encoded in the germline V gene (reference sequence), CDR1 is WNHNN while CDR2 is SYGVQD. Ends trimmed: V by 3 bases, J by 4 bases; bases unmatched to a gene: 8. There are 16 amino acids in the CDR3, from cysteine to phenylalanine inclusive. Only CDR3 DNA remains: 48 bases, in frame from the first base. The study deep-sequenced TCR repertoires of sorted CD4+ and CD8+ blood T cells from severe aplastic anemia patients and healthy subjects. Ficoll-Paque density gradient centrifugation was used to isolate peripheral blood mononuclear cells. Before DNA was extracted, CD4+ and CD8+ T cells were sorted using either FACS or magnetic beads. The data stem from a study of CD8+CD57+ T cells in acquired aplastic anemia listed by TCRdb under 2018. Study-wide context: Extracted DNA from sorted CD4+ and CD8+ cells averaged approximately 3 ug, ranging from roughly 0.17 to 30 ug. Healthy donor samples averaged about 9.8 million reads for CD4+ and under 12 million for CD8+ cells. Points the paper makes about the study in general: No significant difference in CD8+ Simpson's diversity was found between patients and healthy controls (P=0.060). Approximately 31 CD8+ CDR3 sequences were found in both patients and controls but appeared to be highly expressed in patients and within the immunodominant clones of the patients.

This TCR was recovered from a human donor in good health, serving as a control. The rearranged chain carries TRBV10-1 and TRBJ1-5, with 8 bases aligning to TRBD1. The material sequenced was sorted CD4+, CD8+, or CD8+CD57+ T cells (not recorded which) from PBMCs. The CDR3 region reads CASSEKQGVQNQPQHF. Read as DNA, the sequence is TGCGCCAGCAGTGAAAAACAGGGGGTTCAAAATCAGCCCCAGCATTTT.